These T cell receptor beta chains were read from a single sample in a study of cytomegalovirus exposure and HLA in healthy donors. Sequencing used immunoSEQ multiplex PCR; TCRdb keeps in-frame clones, though not all of them. The profile shows under 100,000 clones, around a tenth of them singletons. Sample: PBMCs. The receptors were gathered from a man in his fifties or sixties in good health and CMV-seropositive. CDR3s include the opening cysteine and the closing phenylalanine or tryptophan. Each record gives: J gene, V gene, D gene, clone size, CDR3 protein, CDR3 DNA. A D gene is named only where the DNA matches it firmly. The size of a clone is reported for some rows only, either as once, few or many, or as a class for expanded clones.

TRBJ1-1	TRBV19	NA	few	CASSAQVPEAFF	TGTGCCAGTAGTGCTCAGGTCCCTGAAGCTTTCTTT
TRBJ2-6	TRBV5-1	TRBD2	NA	CASSPGLAGGANVLTF	TGCGCCAGCAGCCCGGGACTAGCGGGAGGGGCCAACGTCCTGACTTTC
TRBJ1-1	TRBV5-1	NA	NA	CASSFTPGLSLPEAFF	TGCGCCAGCAGCTTTACCCCGGGACTCAGTCTACCTGAAGCTTTCTTT
TRBJ2-5	TRBV29-1	TRBD1	few	CSVKTGSGETQYF	TGCAGCGTTAAGACAGGGTCGGGAGAGACCCAGTACTTC
TRBJ2-6	TRBV18	NA	few	CASSPNRAGANVLTF	TGTGCCAGCTCACCCAACAGGGCTGGGGCCAACGTCCTGACTTTC
TRBJ2-3	TRBV7-2	NA	once	CASSLDYSTDTQYF	TGTGCCAGCAGCTTAGATTACTCCACAGATACGCAGTATTTT
TRBJ1-2	TRBV19	TRBD1	few	CATRDRGNYYGYTF	TGTGCCACCCGGGACAGGGGGAACTACTATGGCTACACCTTC
TRBJ1-3	TRBV15	NA	NA	CATSSRLGAGNTIYF	TGTGCCACCAGCAGCCGGCTAGGGGCTGGAAACACCATATATTTT
TRBJ2-7	TRBV18	TRBD2	NA	CASSPGREGYEQYF	TGTGCCAGCTCACCGGGGCGGGAGGGCTACGAGCAGTACTTC
TRBJ2-3	TRBV5-4	TRBD2	few	CASSMGGLAVRNTQYF	TGTGCCAGCAGCATGGGGGGACTAGCGGTTCGGAATACGCAGTATTTT
TRBJ2-1	TRBV10-3	TRBD2	NA	CAISPLSGNYNEQFF	TGTGCCATCAGCCCCCTTAGCGGGAACTACAATGAGCAGTTCTTC
TRBJ1-2	TRBV20-1	TRBD1	many	CSVTGNYGYTF	TGCAGTGTGACAGGGAACTATGGCTACACCTTC
TRBJ1-1	TRBV20-1	NA	few	CSAHAPPRAFF	TGCAGTGCCCACGCGCCCCCGCGAGCTTTCTTT
TRBJ2-4	TRBV30	NA	NA	CAWTTGNIQYF	TGTGCCTGGACTACGGGAAACATTCAGTACTTC
TRBJ2-1	TRBV5-1	TRBD1	few	CASSQTGNYNEQFF	TGCGCCAGCAGCCAGACAGGGAATTACAATGAGCAGTTCTTC
TRBJ2-7	TRBV7-2	NA	NA	CASSLALLAGYEQYF	TGTGCCAGCAGCTTAGCGTTACTAGCCGGCTACGAGCAGTACTTC
TRBJ1-5	TRBV28	NA	few	CASRVIQVNQPPHF	TGTGCCAGCAGGGTGATCCAGGTCAATCAGCCCCCGCATTTT
TRBJ2-1	TRBV9	TRBD2	NA	CASSVGTSGGLSGNEQFF	TGTGCCAGCAGCGTAGGAACTAGCGGGGGCCTCTCGGGTAATGAGCAGTTCTTC
TRBJ2-5	TRBV6-5	TRBD1	few	CASTHTGGSEETQYF	TGTGCCAGCACCCACACAGGGGGCAGCGAAGAGACCCAGTACTTC
TRBJ1-2	TRBV5-1	NA	NA	CASSLQGSNYGYTF	TGCGCCAGCAGCTTGCAGGGATCTAACTATGGCTACACCTTC
TRBJ2-2	TRBV9	TRBD1	NA	CASSVQGATGELFF	TGTGCCAGCAGCGTACAGGGGGCCACCGGGGAGCTGTTTTTT
TRBJ2-3	TRBV28	TRBD1	few	CASSPSPGQGSNTQYF	TGTGCCAGCAGTCCCTCCCCGGGACAGGGTTCTAATACGCAGTATTTT
TRBJ2-7	TRBV5-8	NA	NA	CASSLVPGVGYYEQYF	TGTGCCAGCAGCTTGGTTCCAGGGGTCGGCTACTACGAGCAGTACTTC